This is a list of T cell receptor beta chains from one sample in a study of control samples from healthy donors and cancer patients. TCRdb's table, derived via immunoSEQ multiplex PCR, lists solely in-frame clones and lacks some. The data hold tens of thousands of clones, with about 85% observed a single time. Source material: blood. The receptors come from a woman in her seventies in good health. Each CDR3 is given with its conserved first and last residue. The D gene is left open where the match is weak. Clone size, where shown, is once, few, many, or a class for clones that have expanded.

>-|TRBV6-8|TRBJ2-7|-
CASHIAAGEQYF
TGTGCCAGCCATATAGCAGCAGGCGAGCAGTACTTC
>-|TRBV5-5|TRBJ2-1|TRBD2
CASSLELAGTGHEQFF
TGTGCCAGCAGCTTGGAACTAGCGGGGACCGGCCATGAGCAGTTCTTC
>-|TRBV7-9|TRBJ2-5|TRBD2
CASSLWGRASGVQETQYF
TGTGCCAGCAGCTTATGGGGCCGAGCTAGCGGGGTCCAAGAGACCCAGTACTTC
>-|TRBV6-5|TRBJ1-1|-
CASTRGGTEAFF
TGTGCCAGCACCCGGGGGGGCACTGAAGCTTTCTTT
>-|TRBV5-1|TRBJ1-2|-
CASSVYGVNYGYTF
TGCGCCAGCAGCGTTTACGGAGTCAACTATGGCTACACCTTC
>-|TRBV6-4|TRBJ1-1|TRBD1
CASRLSRDRGEAFF
TGTGCCAGCAGGCTGTCCCGGGACAGAGGGGAAGCTTTCTTT
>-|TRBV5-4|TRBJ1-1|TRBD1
CASSFRTGVSTEAFF
TGTGCCAGCAGCTTTAGGACAGGGGTGAGCACTGAAGCTTTCTTT
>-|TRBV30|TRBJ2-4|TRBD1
CAWSVGTGNIQYF
TGTGCCTGGAGCGTCGGGACAGGAAACATTCAGTACTTC
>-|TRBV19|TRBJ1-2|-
CASSSPGRRANYGYTF
TGTGCCAGTAGTTCCCCGGGACGTCGAGCTAACTATGGCTACACCTTC
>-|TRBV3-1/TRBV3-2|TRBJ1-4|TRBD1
CASSHNDREEKLFF
TGTGCCAGCAGCCATAACGACAGGGAGGAAAAACTGTTTTTT
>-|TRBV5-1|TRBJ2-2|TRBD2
CASSLRRLAVDGELFF
TGCGCCAGCAGCTTGAGAAGACTAGCGGTCGACGGGGAGCTGTTTTTT
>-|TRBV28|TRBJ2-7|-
CASSPTGGGFYEQYF
TGTGCCAGCAGTCCAACGGGGGGCGGATTTTACGAGCAGTACTTC
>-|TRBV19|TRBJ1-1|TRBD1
CASSRDRDTEAFF
TGTGCCAGTAGCCGGGACAGGGACACTGAAGCTTTCTTT
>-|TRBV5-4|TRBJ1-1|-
CASSLGNGGNTEAFF
TGTGCCAGCAGCTTGGGAAATGGGGGGAACACTGAAGCTTTCTTT
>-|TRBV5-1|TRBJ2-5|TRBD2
CASSLTGGVGQETQYF
TGCGCCAGCAGCTTGACCGGGGGGGTCGGACAAGAGACCCAGTACTTC
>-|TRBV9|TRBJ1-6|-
CASSADGDNSPLHF
TGTGCCAGCAGCGCAGACGGCGATAATTCACCCCTCCACTTT
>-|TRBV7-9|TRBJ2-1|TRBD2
CASSLSWTREYNEQFF
TGTGCCAGCAGCTTATCTTGGACTAGGGAATACAATGAGCAGTTCTTC
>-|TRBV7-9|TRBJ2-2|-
CASSQTAGTGELFF
TGTGCCAGCAGCCAAACGGCCGGGACCGGGGAGCTGTTTTTT
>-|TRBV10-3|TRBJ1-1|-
CAISKTAGRTEAFF
TGTGCCATCAGTAAGACAGCCGGCAGGACTGAAGCTTTCTTT
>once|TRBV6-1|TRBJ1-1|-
CASSEGGSVTEAFF
TGTGCCAGCAGTGAAGGGGGCTCGGTCACTGAAGCTTTCTTT
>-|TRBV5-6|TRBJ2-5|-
CASSMVDSKETQYF
TGTGCCAGCAGCATGGTGGACAGTAAAGAGACCCAGTACTTC
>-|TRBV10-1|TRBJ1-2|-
CASTKTRNYGYTF
TGCGCCAGCACTAAGACAAGGAACTATGGCTACACCTTC
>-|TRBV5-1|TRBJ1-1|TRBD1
CASSLRQGPAEAFF
TGCGCCAGCAGCTTAAGACAGGGACCGGCTGAAGCTTTCTTT
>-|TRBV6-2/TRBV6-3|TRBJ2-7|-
CASSYGRPSSYEQYF
TGTGCCAGCAGTTACGGTCGACCTAGCTCCTACGAGCAGTACTTC
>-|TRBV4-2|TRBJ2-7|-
CASSQLGGGGEQYF
TGTGCCAGCAGCCAATTGGGGGGGGGCGGCGAGCAGTACTTC
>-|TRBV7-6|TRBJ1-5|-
CASSPSPGDSNQPQHF
TGTGCCAGCAGCCCCTCCCCAGGGGATAGCAATCAGCCCCAGCATTTT
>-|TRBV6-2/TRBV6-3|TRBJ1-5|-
CASSNGGVKPQHF
TGTGCCAGCAGCAACGGAGGGGTGAAGCCCCAGCATTTT
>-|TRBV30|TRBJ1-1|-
CAWSVPGNTEAFF
TGTGCCTGGAGTGTCCCCGGGAACACTGAAGCTTTCTTT
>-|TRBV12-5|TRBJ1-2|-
CASGSMTTNYGYTF
TGTGCTAGTGGTTCTATGACAACCAACTATGGCTACACCTTC
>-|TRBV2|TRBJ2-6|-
CASSRKIDSFSGANVLTF
TGTGCCAGCAGTAGAAAGATCGACAGTTTCTCTGGGGCCAACGTCCTGACTTTC
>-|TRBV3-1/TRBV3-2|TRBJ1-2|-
CASSQSEIYGYTF
TGTGCCAGCAGCCAATCGGAGATATATGGCTACACCTTC
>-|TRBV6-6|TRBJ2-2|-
CASARTGELFF
TGTGCCAGCGCTAGGACCGGGGAGCTGTTTTTT
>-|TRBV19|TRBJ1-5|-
CASSRHGNQPQHF
TGTGCCAGTAGCAGACATGGCAATCAGCCCCAGCATTTT
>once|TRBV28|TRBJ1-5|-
CASSSTNGNQPQHF
TGTGCCAGCAGTTCCACCAATGGCAATCAGCCCCAGCATTTT
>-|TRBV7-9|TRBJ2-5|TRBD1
CASSLRTGNQETQYF
TGTGCCAGCAGCTTAAGGACAGGCAACCAAGAGACCCAGTACTTC
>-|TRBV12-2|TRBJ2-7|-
CASRTWDGKYYEQYF
TGTGCAAGTCGCACTTGGGACGGGAAATATTACGAGCAGTACTTC
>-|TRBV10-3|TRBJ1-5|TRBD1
CAIRADRVNQPQHF
TGTGCCATCAGGGCAGACAGGGTCAATCAGCCCCAGCATTTT
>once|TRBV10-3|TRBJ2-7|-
CAIRDISSYEQYF
TGTGCCATCAGGGACATATCATCCTACGAGCAGTACTTC
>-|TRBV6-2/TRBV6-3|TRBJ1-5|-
CASSYERPNQPQHF
TGTGCCAGCAGTTACGAGAGACCGAATCAGCCCCAGCATTTT
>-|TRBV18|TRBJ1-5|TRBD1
CASSMGQGDNQPQHF
TGTGCCAGCTCGATGGGACAGGGTGATAATCAGCCCCAGCATTTT
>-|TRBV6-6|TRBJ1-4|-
CASSLSENEKLFF
TGTGCCAGCAGTTTAAGCGAGAATGAAAAACTGTTTTTT
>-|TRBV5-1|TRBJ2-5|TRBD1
CASSLLGQGQETQYF
TGCGCCAGCAGCCTTCTTGGACAGGGTCAAGAGACCCAGTACTTC
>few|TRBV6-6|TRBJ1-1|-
CASSQTTLTEAFF
TGTGCCAGCAGTCAAACGACCCTAACTGAAGCTTTCTTT
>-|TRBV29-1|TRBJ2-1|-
CSVEDRRRSTYNEQFF
TGCAGCGTTGAAGATCGACGGCGCTCCACCTACAATGAGCAGTTCTTC
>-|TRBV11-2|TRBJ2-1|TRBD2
CASRAGGRNEQFF
TGTGCCAGCAGAGCGGGGGGGCGAAATGAGCAGTTCTTC
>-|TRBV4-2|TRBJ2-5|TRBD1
CASSQVRGPETQYF
TGTGCCAGCAGCCAAGTAAGGGGGCCCGAGACCCAGTACTTC
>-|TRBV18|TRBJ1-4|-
CASSLLLDRNEKLFF
TGTGCCAGCTCACTGCTACTGGACCGTAATGAAAAACTGTTTTTT
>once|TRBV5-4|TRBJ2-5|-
CASRPGSQETQYF
TGTGCCAGCAGACCGGGGTCCCAAGAGACCCAGTACTTC
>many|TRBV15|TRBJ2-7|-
CATSSEVGDREQYF
TGTGCCACCAGCTCCGAGGTAGGGGACCGCGAGCAGTACTTC
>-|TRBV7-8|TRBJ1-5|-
CASSLIRGSQPQHF
TGTGCCAGCAGCTTAATCAGGGGAAGTCAGCCCCAGCATTTT
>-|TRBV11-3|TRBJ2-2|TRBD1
CASSRGQGNTGELFF
TGTGCCAGCAGCCGGGGACAGGGGAACACCGGGGAGCTGTTTTTT
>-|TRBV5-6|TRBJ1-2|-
CASSSIRGGSYGYTF
TGTGCCAGCAGCTCGATAAGGGGAGGCAGCTATGGCTACACCTTC
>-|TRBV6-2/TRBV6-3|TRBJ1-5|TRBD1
CASSTLTGTGNQPQHF
TGTGCCAGCAGTACTCTGACTGGGACAGGGAATCAGCCCCAGCATTTT
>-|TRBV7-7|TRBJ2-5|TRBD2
CASSLRLAGANQETQYF
TGTGCTAGCAGCTTACGACTAGCGGGGGCCAACCAAGAGACCCAGTACTTC
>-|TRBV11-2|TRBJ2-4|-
CASSLGRALKNIQYF
TGTGCCAGCAGCTTAGGGCGGGCCCTCAAAAACATTCAGTACTTC
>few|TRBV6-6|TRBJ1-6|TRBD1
CASSFQGADNSPLHF
TGTGCCAGCAGTTTTCAGGGGGCAGACAATTCACCCCTCCACTTT
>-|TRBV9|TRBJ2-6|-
CASASIGANVLTF
TGTGCCAGCGCCTCGATTGGGGCCAACGTCCTGACTTTC
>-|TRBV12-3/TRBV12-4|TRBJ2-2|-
CASRSRGTGELFF
TGTGCCAGCAGGTCTAGGGGTACGGGGGAGCTGTTTTTT
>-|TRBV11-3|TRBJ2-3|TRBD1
CASSESRTGPTDTQYF
TGTGCCAGCAGCGAGAGTCGGACAGGGCCCACAGATACGCAGTATTTT